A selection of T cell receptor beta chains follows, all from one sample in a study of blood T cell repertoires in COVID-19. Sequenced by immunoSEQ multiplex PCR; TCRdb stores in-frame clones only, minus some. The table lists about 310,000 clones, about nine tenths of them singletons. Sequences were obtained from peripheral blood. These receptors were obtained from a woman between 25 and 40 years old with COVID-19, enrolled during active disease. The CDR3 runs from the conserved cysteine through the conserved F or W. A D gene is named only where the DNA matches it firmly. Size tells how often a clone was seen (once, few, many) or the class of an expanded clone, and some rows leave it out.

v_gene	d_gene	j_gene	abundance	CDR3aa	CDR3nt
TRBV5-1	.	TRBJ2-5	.	CASSLGGQQETQYF	TGCGCCAGCAGCTTGGGGGGACAACAAGAGACCCAGTACTTC
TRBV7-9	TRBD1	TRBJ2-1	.	CASSVGQVDNEQFF	TGTGCCAGCAGCGTCGGACAGGTTGACAATGAGCAGTTCTTC
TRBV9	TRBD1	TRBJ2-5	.	CASSVDLPGQGQETQYF	TGTGCCAGCAGCGTAGATCTTCCGGGACAGGGTCAAGAGACCCAGTACTTC
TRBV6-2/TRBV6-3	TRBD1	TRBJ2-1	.	CASSKDRGLSYNEQFF	TGTGCCAGCAGTAAAGACAGGGGGCTTTCCTACAATGAGCAGTTCTTC
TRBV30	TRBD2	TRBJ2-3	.	CAWSELSGSVNTQYF	TGTGCCTGGAGCGAATTGAGCGGGAGTGTTAATACGCAGTATTTT
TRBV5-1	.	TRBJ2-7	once	CASSLIPSDRPYEQYF	TGCGCCAGCAGCTTAATACCCTCGGACAGACCCTACGAGCAGTACTTC
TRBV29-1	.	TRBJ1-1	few	CSVQGIMNTEAFF	TGCAGCGTTCAGGGGATCATGAACACTGAAGCTTTCTTT
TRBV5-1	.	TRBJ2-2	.	CASSFSSAYTGELFF	TGCGCCAGCAGCTTCTCTAGCGCATACACCGGGGAGCTGTTTTTT
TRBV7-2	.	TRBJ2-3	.	CASSLWAEGVGDTQYF	TGTGCCAGCAGCTTATGGGCTGAAGGGGTGGGGGATACGCAGTATTTT
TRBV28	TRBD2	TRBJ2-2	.	CASSFITSGSTGELFF	TGTGCCAGCAGTTTTATCACTAGCGGGAGCACCGGGGAGCTGTTTTTT
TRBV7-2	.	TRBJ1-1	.	CASSTQGGTEAFF	TGTGCCAGCAGCACCCAGGGCGGCACTGAAGCTTTCTTT
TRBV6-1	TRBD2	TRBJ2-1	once	CASSEASGGYNEQFF	TGTGCCAGCAGTGAAGCCAGCGGGGGGTACAATGAGCAGTTCTTC
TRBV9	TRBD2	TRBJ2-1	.	CASSVEGLAGGYNEQFF	TGTGCCAGCAGCGTAGAAGGTCTAGCGGGAGGTTACAATGAGCAGTTCTTC
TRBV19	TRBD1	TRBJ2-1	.	CASAAIRQGSNEQFF	TGTGCCAGTGCGGCCATTAGACAGGGTAGCAATGAGCAGTTCTTC
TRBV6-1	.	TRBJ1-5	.	CASSEAISAGSQHF	TGTGCCAGCAGTGAAGCGATAAGTGCGGGTTCCCAGCATTTT
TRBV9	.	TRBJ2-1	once	CASSVVSGYNEQFF	TGTGCCAGCAGCGTAGTATCCGGCTACAATGAGCAGTTCTTC
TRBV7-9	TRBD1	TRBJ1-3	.	CASSPAGGEGNTIYF	TGTGCCAGCAGCCCGGCAGGGGGTGAGGGAAACACCATATATTTT
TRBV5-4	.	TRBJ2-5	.	CASSLASVSTETQYF	TGTGCCAGCAGCTTGGCCTCGGTTTCCACGGAGACCCAGTACTTC
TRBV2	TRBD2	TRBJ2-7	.	CASSEIMPGGRNEQYF	TGTGCCAGCAGTGAGATAATGCCGGGAGGTAGAAACGAGCAGTACTTC
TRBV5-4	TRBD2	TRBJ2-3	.	CASSLELADSTDTQYF	TGTGCCAGCAGCTTGGAACTAGCGGATAGCACAGATACGCAGTATTTT
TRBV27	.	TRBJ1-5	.	CASSATGQPQHF	TGTGCCAGCAGTGCAACAGGGCAGCCCCAGCATTTT
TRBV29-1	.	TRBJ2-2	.	CSVRRDTGELFF	TGCAGCGTTAGGAGAGACACCGGGGAGCTGTTTTTT
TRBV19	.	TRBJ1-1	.	CASSIGQLIMNTEAFF	TGTGCCAGTAGTATAGGACAGCTCATAATGAACACTGAAGCTTTCTTT